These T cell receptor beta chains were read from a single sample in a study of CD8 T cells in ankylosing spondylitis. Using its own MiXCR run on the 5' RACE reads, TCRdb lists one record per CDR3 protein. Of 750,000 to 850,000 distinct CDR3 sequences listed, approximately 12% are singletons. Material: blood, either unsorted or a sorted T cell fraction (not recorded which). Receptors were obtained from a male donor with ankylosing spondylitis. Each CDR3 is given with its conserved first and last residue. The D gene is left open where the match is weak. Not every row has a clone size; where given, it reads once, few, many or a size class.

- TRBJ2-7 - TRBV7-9 CASSLYSGVTSYEQYF TGTGCCAGCAGCTTATACTCGGGGGTTACCTCCTACGAGCAGTACTTC
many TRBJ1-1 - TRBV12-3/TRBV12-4 CASSTTGNTEAFF TGTGCCAGCAGCACAACAGGGAACACTGAAGCTTTCTTT
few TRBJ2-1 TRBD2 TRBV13 CASSFYGGDEQFF TGTGCCAGCAGCTTTTACGGGGGGGATGAGCAGTTCTTC
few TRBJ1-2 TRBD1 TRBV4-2 CASSQERAGGWGYTF TGTGCCAGCAGCCAAGAGAGGGCAGGGGGATGGGGCTACACCTTC
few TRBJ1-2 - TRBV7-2 CASSGRSAQGYTF TGTGCCAGCAGCGGGAGGAGCGCGCAGGGCTACACCTTC
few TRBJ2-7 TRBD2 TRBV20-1 CSARDSRGTSYEQYF TGCAGTGCTAGAGACAGCAGAGGGACTAGCTACGAGCAGTACTTC
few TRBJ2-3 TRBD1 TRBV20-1 CSARHHGEDRVLGTQYF TGCAGTGCTAGACATCATGGCGAGGACAGGGTGCTTGGTACGCAGTATTTT
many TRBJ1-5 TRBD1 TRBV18 CASWTGSNQPQHF TGTGCCAGCTGGACAGGCTCCAATCAGCCCCAGCATTTT
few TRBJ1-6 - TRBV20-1 CSLREVGGRYNSPLHF TGCAGTCTTAGGGAGGTCGGGGGAAGATATAATTCACCCCTCCACTTT
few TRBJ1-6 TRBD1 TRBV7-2 CASSLAGGGSPLHF TGTGCCAGCAGCTTAGCAGGGGGCGGTTCACCCCTCCACTTT
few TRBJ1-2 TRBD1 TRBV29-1 CSVEVSGGNGYTF TGCAGCGTTGAAGTCTCAGGGGGAAATGGCTACACCTTC
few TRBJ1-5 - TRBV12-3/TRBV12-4 CASTQRDYQPQHF TGTGCCAGCACCCAGAGGGATTATCAGCCCCAGCATTTT
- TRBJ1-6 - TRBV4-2 CASSQEGSGNSPLHF TGTGCCAGCAGCCAAGAGGGGAGCGGGAATTCACCCCTCCACTTT
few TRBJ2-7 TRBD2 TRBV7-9 CASSLTSGKEQYF TGTGCCAGCAGCTTGACTAGCGGGAAAGAGCAGTACTTC
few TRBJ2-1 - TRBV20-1 CSARGAPGSYNEQFF TGCAGTGCTAGAGGGGCTCCGGGATCCTACAATGAGCAGTTCTTC
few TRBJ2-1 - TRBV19 CASSINRDNEQFF TGTGCCAGTAGTATAAACAGGGACAATGAGCAGTTCTTC
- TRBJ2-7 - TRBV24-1 CATGPNYEQYF TGTGCCACCGGGCCGAACTACGAGCAGTACTTC
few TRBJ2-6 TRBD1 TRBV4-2 CASSQGDRAGANVLTF TGTGCCAGCAGCCAAGGGGACAGGGCTGGGGCCAACGTCCTGACTTTC
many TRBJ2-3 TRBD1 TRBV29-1 CSADRGLGTDTQYF TGCAGCGCAGACAGGGGGCTGGGAACAGATACGCAGTATTTT
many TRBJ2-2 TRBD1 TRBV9 CASSATTGPDTGELFF TGTGCCAGCAGCGCTACGACAGGGCCCGACACCGGGGAGCTGTTTTTT
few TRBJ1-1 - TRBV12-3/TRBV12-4 CASSLREGFEAFF TGTGCCAGCAGCCTCCGAGAGGGCTTCGAAGCTTTCTTT
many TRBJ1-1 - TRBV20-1 CSVPSLNTEAFF TGCAGTGTCCCTAGCTTGAACACTGAAGCTTTCTTT
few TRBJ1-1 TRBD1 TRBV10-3 CAISVGQGSTEAFF TGTGCCATCAGTGTTGGACAGGGAAGTACTGAAGCTTTCTTT
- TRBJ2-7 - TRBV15 CATSKPAFGVYEQYF TGTGCCACCAGCAAGCCAGCCTTCGGCGTTTACGAGCAGTACTTC
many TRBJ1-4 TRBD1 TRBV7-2 CASSLRQGEKLFF TGTGCCAGCAGCTTAAGACAGGGAGAAAAACTGTTTTTT
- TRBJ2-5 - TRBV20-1 CSARVWPLKETQYF TGCAGTGCTAGAGTTTGGCCATTGAAAGAGACCCAGTACTTC
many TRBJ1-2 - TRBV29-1 CSVGGYTF TGCAGCGTTGGAGGCTACACCTTC
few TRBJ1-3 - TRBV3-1 CASSLDGRNTIYF TGTGCCAGCAGCTTGGATGGACGGAACACCATATATTTT
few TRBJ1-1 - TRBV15 CATSRGGTALTEAFF TGTGCCACCAGCAGAGGCGGGACGGCCCTCACTGAAGCTTTCTTT
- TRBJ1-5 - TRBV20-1 CSARGAQFNQPQHF TGCAGTGCTAGAGGTGCACAGTTCAATCAGCCCCAGCATTTT
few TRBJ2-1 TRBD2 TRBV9 CASSVLGAGNNEQFF TGTGCCAGCAGCGTACTGGGAGCGGGAAACAATGAGCAGTTCTTC
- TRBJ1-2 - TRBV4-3 CASSQDSGFSNYGYTF TGCGCCAGCAGCCAAGATTCAGGATTCTCTAACTATGGCTACACCTTC
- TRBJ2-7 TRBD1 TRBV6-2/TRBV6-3 CASSYSTGTGIYEQYF TGTGCCAGCAGTTACTCAACCGGGACAGGGATTTACGAGCAGTACTTC
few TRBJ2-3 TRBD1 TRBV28 CASSLLRGPDTQYF TGTGCCAGCAGTTTATTGAGGGGGCCAGATACGCAGTATTTT
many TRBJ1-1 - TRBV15 CATSRGPNTEAFF TGTGCCACCAGCAGAGGCCCGAACACTGAAGCTTTCTTT
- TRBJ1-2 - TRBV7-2 CASSSGGRVRDYGYTF TGTGCCAGCAGCTCGGGGGGTAGGGTTAGGGACTATGGCTACACCTTC
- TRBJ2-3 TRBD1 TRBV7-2 CASSLEGGGADTQYF TGTGCCAGCAGCTTAGAAGGGGGCGGCGCAGATACGCAGTATTTT
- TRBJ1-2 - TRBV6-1 CASSELRLYGYTF TGTGCCAGCAGTGAACTGCGGCTGTATGGCTACACCTTC
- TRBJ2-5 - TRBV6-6 CASSLQGQTQYF TGTGCCAGCAGCCTACAGGGACAGACCCAGTACTTC
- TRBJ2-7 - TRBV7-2 CASSIVTAYEQYF TGTGCCAGCAGCATTGTGACAGCCTACGAGCAGTACTTC
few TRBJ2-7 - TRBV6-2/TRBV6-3 CASSQLLGGAVQYF TGTGCCAGCAGTCAGCTCCTCGGGGGCGCGGTGCAGTACTTC
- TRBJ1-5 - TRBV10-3 CAISPGLDQPQHF TGTGCCATCAGTCCGGGCTTGGATCAGCCCCAGCATTTT